Each of the 27 T cell receptor beta chains below was sequenced from the same sample in a study of OX40 agonist ivuxolimab in advanced cancers. Libraries were prepared by immunoSEQ multiplex PCR; TCRdb keeps only in-frame clonotypes and omits some of them. The sample contains about 20,000 clones, over 65% of which appear only once. The sequencing used CD4+ or CD8+ T cells sorted from blood, collected in a trial of the OX40 agonist ivuxolimab. Receptor source: an adult with an advanced solid tumor such as melanoma, head and neck, liver or kidney cancer.

J is TRBJ1-4 and V is TRBV21-1; the tabulated D call, TRBD1, remains unverified against the DNA. TRBV21-1 is given as a pseudogene. CDR3 length: 13 residues. CDR3 residues: CASSIHRGGKLFF. The CDR3, as DNA: TGTGCCAGCAGCATCCACAGGGGTGGGAAACTGTTTTTT.

The chain is built from TRBV30 and TRBJ2-1; D perhaps matches TRBD1 (6 bases). V dropped 3 bases and J dropped 15 bases, with 24 bases sitting between them. This CDR3 comprises 14 residues. Per the germline V gene, CDR1 is GTSNPN and CDR2 is SVGIG (reference sequence). CDR3 residues: CAWSERNRVGTWFF. The CDR3 DNA sequence: TGTGCCTGGAGCGAAAGAAACAGGGTGGGGACGTGGTTCTTC.

The V gene is TRBV7-9, the J gene TRBJ2-2; D is ambiguous. CDR3 length equals 17 residues. The V and J ends lost 5 bases and 0 bases respectively, with 16 bases between them. CDR1 is SEHNR, CDR2 FQNEAQ, per germline (reference sequence). The CDR3: CASSTLPGESNTGELFF. DNA for the CDR3: TGTGCCAGCAGCACTCTCCCTGGGGAATCGAACACCGGGGAGCTGTTTTTT.

The chain recombines TRBV19 with TRBJ2-5; 9 bases are shared with TRBD1. Unmatched junction bases numbered 6, after V lost 3 bases and J lost 4 bases. The germline V gene has CDR1 LNHDA and CDR2 SQIVND (reference sequence). The CDR3 runs 15 residues. The DNA for the CDR3 is TGTGCCAGTAGTATCGCCCTGACAGGGGGAGAGACCCAGTACTTC. The encoded protein is CASSIALTGGETQYF.

The chain has TRBV6-1 and TRBJ1-5; D remains ambiguous. The ends were cut back, 2 bases at V and 0 bases at J, with 8 bases in the middle. The CDR3 length is 15 residues. The germline gives CDR1 MNHNS, CDR2 SASEGT. CDR3 DNA: TGTGCCAGCAGTGAATCCCGGTATAGCAATCAGCCCCAGCATTTT. Residues: CASSESRYSNQPQHF.

This clone has a single count. V and J are TRBV18 and TRBJ2-1, with 8 bases fitting TRBD2. The CDR3 contains 15 residues. CDR1 is KGHSH and CDR2 is LQKENI in the germline V gene. V shed 2 bases, J shed 4 bases, and the junction held 4 bases outside the gene matches. CDR3 DNA: TGTGCCAGCTCACCAGGGGCGGGAGGATACAATGAGCAGTTCTTC. Protein product: CASSPGAGGYNEQFF.

The chain recombines TRBV5-8 with TRBJ2-7; D call uncertain. The CDR3 contains 12 residues. Germline values: CDR1 SGHTS, CDR2 YDEGEE. With 2 bases removed from V and 0 bases from J, the gap between germline ends came to 3 bases. The CDR3 DNA reads as TGTGCCAGCAGCTTAATCTCCTACGAGCAGTACTTC. Translation: CASSLISYEQYF.

The CDR3: CASSVTGGTYEQYF. As DNA, the CDR3 is TGTGCCAGCAGTGTGACAGGGGGCACCTACGAGCAGTACTTC. The chain combines TRBV27 with TRBJ2-7; 10 nucleotides line up with TRBD1. V trimming: 5 bases; J trimming: 2 bases; junction bases outside the gene matches: 3. In germline, CDR1 is MNHEY, CDR2 SMNVEV (reference sequence). The CDR3 loop spans 14 amino acids.

The V gene is TRBV6-5, the J gene TRBJ1-1, with a tentative D call TRBD1 (6 bases). CDR1 is MNHEY and CDR2 is SVGAGI in the germline V gene. V was clipped by 5 bases and J by 8 bases, with 9 bases between them. The length of the CDR3 is 11 residues. The CDR3 loop reads CASSIGTEAFF. The CDR3 DNA is TGTGCCAGCAGTATCGGGACAGAAGCTTTCTTT.

The CDR3 sequence is CASSQVQGAKYEQYF. Here the CDR3 DNA reads TGCGCCAGCAGCCAAGTACAGGGGGCGAAGTACGAGCAGTACTTC. The chain couples TRBV4-3 to TRBJ2-7; 9 nucleotides agree with TRBD1. The ends lost 1 base at V and 4 bases at J; junction bases unmatched: 5. This CDR3 has 15 residues. Germline-derived CDR1 and CDR2 are LGHNA and YSLEER.

This clone was recorded only once. V gene TRBV28 combines with J gene TRBJ2-1; 7 positions match TRBD2. From germline, CDR1 is MDHEN and CDR2 SYDVKM. This CDR3 region has 15 residues. The junction had 4 bases not matched to a gene; V was cut back by 1 base and J by 4 bases. For the CDR3, the DNA is TGTGCCAGCAGTTTATCTAGCGGCCCTTACAATGAGCAGTTCTTC. Its protein is CASSLSSGPYNEQFF.

V usage is TRBV7-6 and J usage is TRBJ1-1; possibly TRBD1 for D (5 bases). This CDR3 spans 16 amino acids. V was pared by 1 base and J by 5 bases, with 17 bases between. Germline CDR1 reads SGHVS; CDR2 reads FNYEAQ. CDR3 nucleotide sequence: TGTGCCAGCAGCTTAGTTGGGTTCGGGGGGAAGACTGAAGCTTTCTTT. Protein sequence: CASSLVGFGGKTEAFF.

In this sample, this clone turned up once. This chain uses TRBV15 with TRBJ2-3, with 9 bases that match TRBD2. V shed 0 bases and J 0 bases; nucleotides not matched to a gene: 4. CDR3 length equals 17 residues. Germline V gene data show CDR1 as LNHNV and CDR2 as YYDKDF (reference sequence). The chain's CDR3 is CATSRDNLAGSTDTQYF. The CDR3 DNA sequence: TGTGCCACCAGCAGAGATAACCTAGCGGGAAGCACAGATACGCAGTATTTT.

The V gene is TRBV28, the J gene TRBJ1-4, with 10 bases aligning to TRBD1. The CDR3 covers 14 residues. V lost 5 bases to trimming and J lost 7 bases; unmatched junction nucleotides: 4. Germline V lookup: CDR1 MDHEN, CDR2 SYDVKM. Here the CDR3 DNA reads TGTGCCAGCAGTCCCCGGGACAGGGGTGAAAAACTGTTTTTT. Translating gives CASSPRDRGEKLFF.

This sequence joins TRBV11-2 and TRBJ1-4, with 9 bases lining up with TRBD1. Germline values: CDR1 SGHAT, CDR2 FQNNGV. The CDR3 is 15 amino acids. V dropped 4 bases and J dropped 8; count of bases not matched to a gene: 8. The CDR3 nucleotides are TGTGCCAGCAGCTCACCGGACAGGGGAGGAGAAAAACTGTTTTTT. It is translated as CASSSPDRGGEKLFF.

This chain uses TRBV28 with TRBJ1-1; 8 bases line up with TRBD1. This CDR3 has 13 residues. The trim removed 4 bases at V and 4 bases at J, leaving 2 bases unmatched. Germline CDR1 MDHEN, CDR2 SYDVKM. The CDR3 reads CASSSTGVTEAFF. The CDR3, as DNA: TGTGCCAGCAGTTCGACAGGGGTCACTGAAGCTTTCTTT.

For this clone: Other DNA sequences in the same sample also yield this CDR3. The chain carries TRBV6-5 and TRBJ2-7; D is unclear. V lost 6 bases to trimming and J lost 7 bases, with 10 bases between them. This CDR3 contains 11 residues. The germline V gene encodes CDR1 MNHEY and CDR2 SVGAGI. This chain's CDR3 is CASSPGGEQYF. In DNA, the CDR3 is TGTGCCAGCAGCCCCGGTGGAGAGCAGTACTTC.

This clone occurred once. The chain carries TRBV7-2 and TRBJ2-5; D uncertain. CDR3 length equals 15 residues. CDR1 SGHTA and CDR2 FQGNSA come from the germline V gene. The V end was cut by 0 bases, the J end by 2 bases, with 10 bases between. CDR3 sequence: CASSLAGEPQETQYF. DNA for the CDR3: TGTGCCAGCAGCTTAGCAGGAGAGCCACAAGAGACCCAGTACTTC.

This sequence joins TRBV19 and TRBJ1-5; TRBD1 is a possible D gene (6 bases). Trimming cost V 6 bases and J 0 bases, with 12 bases left between them. Germline V CDR1 and CDR2: LNHDA, SQIVND (reference sequence). The length of the CDR3 is 15 residues. The CDR3 loop reads CASRGGAYSNQPQHF. The CDR3 DNA reads TGTGCCAGTAGGGGGGGGGCTTATAGCAATCAGCCCCAGCATTTT.

The chain couples TRBV6-1 to TRBJ2-7, with D possibly matching TRBD1 (5 bases). The V gene's germline CDR1 is MNHNS and CDR2 SASEGT. Trimming took 7 bases from V and 0 from J, leaving 10 bases between them. This CDR3 has 13 residues. As DNA, the CDR3 is TGTGCCAGCAAGGCAGGACACTCCTACGAGCAGTACTTC. Amino acid sequence: CASKAGHSYEQYF.

This rearrangement joins TRBV7-9 to TRBJ2-3; the D call may be TRBD1 or TRBD2 (5 bases each). Germline CDR1 SEHNR, CDR2 FQNEAQ (reference sequence). The CDR3 is made up of 15 amino acids. V lost 1 base and J 2 bases, leaving 10 bases between the germline ends. As DNA, the CDR3 is TGTGCCAGCAGCTTAGGGGGGAACCCCACAGATACGCAGTATTTT. It translates to CASSLGGNPTDTQYF.

This chain links TRBV9 with TRBJ2-5; 12 positions match TRBD2. CDR3 length: 15 amino acids. From germline, CDR1 is SGDLS and CDR2 YYNGEE. V gave up 4 bases and J gave up 4 bases; unmatched junction bases: 5. CDR3 loop: CASSPGLAGTETQYF. CDR3 nucleotides: TGTGCCAGCAGCCCCGGACTAGCGGGAACAGAGACCCAGTACTTC.

The chain has TRBV9 and TRBJ1-1; 7 positions match TRBD1. CDR3 length: 14 residues. The germline V gene encodes CDR1 SGDLS and CDR2 YYNGEE. Unmatched junction bases numbered 5, after V lost 4 bases and J lost 2 bases. DNA of the CDR3: TGTGCCAGCAGCCCGAGGGACAGTAACACTGAAGCTTTCTTT. Translating gives CASSPRDSNTEAFF.

The V call is TRBV5-6, the J call TRBJ1-4, with D possibly TRBD1 on 5 matching bases. Germline lookup yields CDR1 SGHDT and CDR2 YYEEEE. V was pared by 0 bases and J by 3 bases, with 15 bases between. The CDR3 totals 17 residues. The CDR3 coding sequence is TGTGCCAGCAGCTTGGCCCGGGACCTTGGGGCTAATGAAAAACTGTTTTTT. Translated: CASSLARDLGANEKLFF. Filled out from reference TRBV5-6 and TRBJ1-4, the complete variable domain reads DAGVTQSPTHLIKTRGQQVTLRCSPKSGHDTVSWYQQALGQGPQFIFQYYEEEERQRGNFPDRFSGHQFPNYSSELNVNALLLGDSALYLCASSLARDLGANEKLFFGSGTQLSVL.

The chain joins TRBV19 to TRBJ2-7; no clear D. The CDR3 consists of 12 residues. V gave up 4 bases and J gave up 1 base, with 5 bases separating them. From germline, CDR1 is LNHDA and CDR2 SQIVND (reference sequence). The CDR3 here is CASSKTSYEQYF. The CDR3 DNA follows: TGTGCCAGTAGTAAAACTTCCTACGAGCAGTACTTC.

There are a few counts of this clone. This chain joins TRBV11-3 and TRBJ2-2; 14 positions match TRBD2. Trimming cost V 5 bases and J 2 bases; bases outside gene matches: 7. Germline lookup yields CDR1 SGHNT and CDR2 YENEEA. The CDR3 has 18 amino acids. The CDR3 bases are TGTGCCAGCAGCCCGGGACTAGCGGGAGTCATTAACACCGGGGAGCTGTTTTTT. Its translation is CASSPGLAGVINTGELFF. Drawing the rest from reference TRBV11-3 and TRBJ2-2, the complete variable domain is EAGVVQSPRYKIIEKKQPVAFWCNPISGHNTLYWYLQNLGQGPELLIRYENEEAVDDSQLPKDRFSAERLKGVDSTLKIQPAELGDSAVYLCASSPGLAGVINTGELFFGEGSRLTVL.

The genes are TRBV9 and TRBJ2-5; D possibly corresponds to TRBD2 (6 bases). V lost 0 bases, J lost 3 bases, and 12 bases lay in between. The germline gives CDR1 SGDLS, CDR2 YYNGEE. CDR3 length equals 15 residues. The CDR3 region is CASSVAGGAKETQYF. In DNA form, the CDR3 reads TGTGCCAGCAGCGTAGCTGGCGGGGCTAAAGAGACCCAGTACTTC.